Following are 31 T cell receptor beta chains from one sample sequenced in a study of blood T cell repertoires in COVID-19. Sequencing used immunoSEQ multiplex PCR; TCRdb keeps in-frame clones, though not all of them. The table has about 130,000 clones, 90% seen once; the top ten hold around 4.6%. Sequencing was done on a sample of peripheral blood. Every receptor here comes from a man aged 60-69 years with COVID-19, enrolled during active disease.

CDR3 protein: CASSYSTGRAVTGELFF. The CDR3 bases are TGTGCCAGCAGTTACTCCACTGGGAGAGCCGTCACCGGGGAGCTGTTTTTT. V gene TRBV6-2 or TRBV6-3 combines with J gene TRBJ2-2; D is possibly TRBD2 (5 bases). Trimming took 0 bases from V and 4 from J, leaving 15 bases between them. CDR1 is MNHEY, CDR2 SVGEGT, per germline. This CDR3 contains 17 residues.

This clone appeared a few times. The CDR3 DNA sequence: TGCGCCAGCAGCTTGGATCCAGGGACTTACGAGCAGTACTTC. This translates into CASSLDPGTYEQYF. The V and J genes are TRBV5-1 and TRBJ2-7; TRBD2 is a possible D gene (6 bases). CDR1 SGHRS and CDR2 YFSETQ come from the germline V gene. Between the trimmed V and J ends, which lost 0 bases and 4 bases, there was a span of 11 bases. The length of the CDR3 is 14 residues. Complete variable domain (other parts from reference TRBV5-1 and TRBJ2-7): KAGVTQTPRYLIKTRGQQVTLSCSPISGHRSVSWYQQTPGQGLQFLFEYFSETQRNKGNFPGRFSGRQFSNSRSEMNVSTLELGDSALYLCASSLDPGTYEQYFGPGTRLTVT.

The chain uses TRBV5-1 and TRBJ1-1; D gene ambiguous. The CDR3 covers 13 residues. V was trimmed by 0 bases and J by 0 bases, leaving 3 bases between them. Germline V gene sequence: CDR1 SGHRS, CDR2 YFSETQ. CDR3 sequence: CASSLGVNTEAFF. The CDR3 bases are TGCGCCAGCAGCTTGGGAGTGAACACTGAAGCTTTCTTT.

The gene calls are TRBV6-5 and TRBJ1-1, with no clear D. Germline V lookup: CDR1 MNHEY, CDR2 SVGAGI. The CDR3 covers 13 residues. V lost 8 bases and J 2 bases, leaving 12 bases between the germline ends. CDR3 sequence (DNA): TGTGCCAGCTCCGAACAGCCTAACACTGAAGCTTTCTTT. Encoded protein: CASSEQPNTEAFF.

The J gene is TRBJ2-7, the V gene TRBV3-1 (or the pseudogene TRBV3-2), with D perhaps matching TRBD2 (6 bases). Germline CDR1 is LGHDT and CDR2 is YNNKEL (reference sequence). The V end lost 0 bases, the J end lost 3 bases, and 9 bases lay between the germline ends. CDR3 size: 14 residues. The CDR3 protein is CASSQEGGNYEQYF. CDR3 nucleotide sequence: TGTGCCAGCAGCCAAGAGGGAGGCAACTACGAGCAGTACTTC.

This chain links TRBV3-1 (or the pseudogene TRBV3-2) with TRBJ1-2, with 9 bases identical to TRBD1. The CDR3 has 15 amino acids. CDR1 is LGHDT and CDR2 is YNNKEL in the germline V gene (reference sequence). The V and J ends lost 4 bases and 4 bases, in that order; junction bases with no gene match: 7. The CDR3 protein is CASSPSTGGSYGYTF. Written as DNA, the CDR3 is TGTGCCAGCAGCCCCTCGACAGGGGGATCCTATGGCTACACCTTC.

The chain carries TRBV9 and TRBJ2-7, with a weak D call TRBD2 (6 bases). V shed 4 bases and J shed 4 bases, with 15 bases lying between them. The CDR3 has 14 amino acids. Germline CDR1 is SGDLS and CDR2 is YYNGEE. CDR3 DNA: TGTGCCAGCAGCAGAGATCCTAGCGCGTACGAGCAGTACTTC. It encodes CASSRDPSAYEQYF.

This chain connects TRBV3-1 (or the pseudogene TRBV3-2) to TRBJ2-7, with TRBD2 identical over 8 bases. Germline CDR1 reads LGHDT; CDR2 reads YNNKEL (reference sequence). Trimming at V came to 6 bases and at J to 6 bases, leaving 10 bases not matched to a gene. The length of the CDR3 is 14 residues. The CDR3 here is CASRSAGVFAEQYF. DNA for the CDR3: TGTGCCAGCAGATCAGCGGGAGTTTTCGCCGAGCAGTACTTC.

This sequence joins TRBV4-2 and TRBJ1-1; D uncertain. The CDR3 spans 16 residues. With 1 base removed from V and 4 bases from J, the gap between germline ends came to 16 bases. Per the germline V gene, CDR1 is LGHNA and CDR2 is YNFKEQ. The CDR3 DNA follows: TGTGCCAGCAGCCAAGTGGGAGGCTCCGAGGGCACTGAAGCTTTCTTT. Protein product: CASSQVGGSEGTEAFF.

The chain joins TRBV29-1 to TRBJ2-5, with a possible D match to TRBD2 (6 bases). CDR3 size: 15 residues. From germline, CDR1 is SQVTM and CDR2 ANQGSEA. Deletions cut 3 bases from V and 1 base from J, with 15 bases between. The CDR3 loop is CSVEGSGGTQETQYF. CDR3 bases: TGCAGCGTTGAGGGGTCCGGAGGGACCCAAGAGACCCAGTACTTC.

DNA of the CDR3: TGCAGCGTTGGCCAGGACGGAGGAACGCAGTATTTT. Its translation: CSVGQDGGTQYF. The chain combines TRBV29-1 with TRBJ2-3, with a weak D call TRBD2 (5 bases). Between the trimmed V and J ends, which lost 4 bases and 9 bases, there was a span of 14 bases. The germline V gene encodes CDR1 SQVTM and CDR2 ANQGSEA. The CDR3 is 12 residues long.

This chain uses TRBV29-1 with TRBJ1-1; unclear D gene. The CDR3 sequence is 13 residues long. Germline CDR1 reads SQVTM; CDR2 reads ANQGSEA. With 2 bases removed from V and 0 bases from J, the gap between germline ends came to 7 bases. CDR3 in DNA: TGCAGCGTTGAATTGGCGGTGAACACTGAAGCTTTCTTT. Translation: CSVELAVNTEAFF.

This chain joins TRBV5-1 and TRBJ2-5, with TRBD2 matching over 8 bases. The CDR3 contains 15 residues. The germline CDR1 and CDR2 sequences are SGHRS and YFSETQ. V was pared by 4 bases and J by 4 bases, with 9 bases of the junction left unmatched. The CDR3 sequence is CASSALAGRGETQYF. The CDR3 coding sequence is TGCGCCAGCAGCGCTTTAGCGGGAAGGGGAGAGACCCAGTACTTC.

This chain joins TRBV3-1 (or the pseudogene TRBV3-2) and TRBJ1-1; a weak D match, TRBD1 (5 bases). V gave up 1 base and J gave up 1 base, with 10 bases separating them. Germline CDR1 is LGHDT and CDR2 is YNNKEL (reference sequence). The CDR3 contains 15 residues. The CDR3 bases are TGTGCCAGCAGCCAAGGGGGCGCCAAGAACACTGAAGCTTTCTTT. This gives the protein CASSQGGAKNTEAFF.

The chain links TRBV27 to TRBJ2-2; D is possibly TRBD2 (6 bases). The CDR3 is 15 amino acids. Germline V gene data show CDR1 as MNHEY and CDR2 as SMNVEV (reference sequence). V lost 3 bases to trimming and J lost 5 bases, with 13 bases between them. Here the CDR3 DNA reads TGTGCCAGCAGTTTTCATCGGGAGAGGACCGGGGAGCTGTTTTTT. As protein: CASSFHRERTGELFF.

V gene TRBV9 combines with J gene TRBJ2-7; D is perhaps TRBD2 (6 bases). Germline V lookup: CDR1 SGDLS, CDR2 YYNGEE. This CDR3 contains 16 residues. The V gene lost 3 bases and the J gene lost 6 bases, with 22 bases spanning the gap. The DNA of the CDR3 is TGTGCCAGCAGCGAAGTAGTCGGGAGCCAGACTTCCGAGCAGTACTTC. Translation gives CASSEVVGSQTSEQYF.

The chain employs TRBV5-1 and TRBJ2-7; 7 bases are shared with TRBD2. Germline CDR1 reads SGHRS; CDR2 reads YFSETQ. V shed 3 bases and J 4 bases; nucleotides not matched to a gene: 4. This CDR3 comprises 13 residues. DNA of the CDR3: TGCGCCAGCAGCTACCAGGGAGGGTACGAGCAGTACTTC. It specifies CASSYQGGYEQYF.

This rearrangement joins TRBV6-5 to TRBJ1-1; TRBD1 aligns across 7 bases. The CDR3 consists of 15 residues. Germline CDR1 and CDR2: MNHEY and SVGAGI. The V segment lost 6 bases and the J segment 6 bases; nucleotides outside the gene matches: 13. The CDR3 spells CASRTTGSGNSEAFF. CDR3 sequence (DNA): TGTGCCAGCAGAACGACAGGGTCAGGGAATTCTGAAGCTTTCTTT.

V and J are TRBV9 and TRBJ1-5; D unresolved. V was pared by 4 bases and J by 5 bases, with 10 bases between. Germline lookup yields CDR1 SGDLS and CDR2 YYNGEE. The CDR3 consists of 13 residues. This CDR3 reads CASSPSPDQPQHF. Here the CDR3 DNA reads TGTGCCAGCAGCCCCTCCCCCGATCAGCCCCAGCATTTT.

The J gene is TRBJ2-5, the V gene TRBV19; D perhaps matches TRBD2 (5 bases). This CDR3 is 13 amino acids long. Germline-derived CDR1 and CDR2 are LNHDA and SQIVND (reference sequence). V lost 4 bases, J lost 5 bases, and 11 bases lay in between. The CDR3 reads CASSTLSVETQYF. The CDR3 nucleotides read TGTGCCAGTAGTACCCTTAGCGTCGAGACCCAGTACTTC.

The V gene is TRBV29-1, the J gene TRBJ2-1; maybe TRBD2 (5 bases). This CDR3 has 13 residues. Trimming shortened V by 7 bases and J by 0 bases, and 10 bases separated the two germline ends. CDR1 and CDR2 (germline): SQVTM, ANQGSEA. This chain's CDR3 is CSGRTSSYNEQFF. The CDR3, as DNA: TGCAGCGGGAGGACCAGCTCCTACAATGAGCAGTTCTTC.

This chain links TRBV28 with TRBJ2-7; the match to TRBD1 covers 7 bases. After removal of 8 bases from V and 3 bases from J, the junction contained 10 bases not matched to a gene. Germline assignment: CDR1 MDHEN and CDR2 SYDVKM. The CDR3 has 14 amino acids. CDR3 residues: CASLPHRDSYEQYF. CDR3 coding DNA: TGTGCCAGCCTTCCACACCGGGACAGCTACGAGCAGTACTTC. The full variable domain, its missing parts supplied by reference TRBV28 and TRBJ2-7, is DVKVTQSSRYLVKRTGEKVFLECVQDMDHENMFWYRQDPGLGLRLIYFSYDVKMKEKGDIPEGYSVSREKKERFSLILESASTNQTSMYLCASLPHRDSYEQYFGPGTRLTVT.

This chain joins TRBV5-1 and TRBJ1-1; D gene ambiguous. CDR1 is SGHRS and CDR2 is YFSETQ in the germline V gene. CDR3 length: 16 amino acids. Trimming removed 0 bases at V and 6 bases at J, with 18 bases between. CDR3 region: CASSLVTATSGAEAFF. The CDR3 DNA is TGCGCCAGCAGCTTGGTTACAGCCACATCGGGAGCTGAAGCTTTCTTT.

This clone was seen a single time. This sequence joins TRBV24-1 and TRBJ2-2; D gene unclear. CDR3 length equals 14 residues. The germline V and J ends were trimmed by 5 bases and 2 bases, with 8 bases remaining between them. Germline CDR1 KGHDR, CDR2 SFDVKD. This CDR3 is CATSGHLNTGELFF. The DNA for the CDR3 is TGTGCCACCAGTGGCCACTTAAACACCGGGGAGCTGTTTTTT.

The chain uses TRBV18 and TRBJ1-2; D perhaps matches TRBD1 (5 bases). Trimming removed 6 bases at V and 0 bases at J, with 26 bases between. This CDR3 region has 19 residues. CDR1 KGHSH and CDR2 LQKENI come from the germline V gene. DNA of the CDR3: TGTGCCAGCTCGCCCCTCCGACGGGATCTGGGGACTACTAACTATGGCTACACCTTC. This gives the protein CASSPLRRDLGTTNYGYTF.

This chain links TRBV6-5 with TRBJ1-5, with D possibly matching TRBD1 (6 bases). Trimming cost V 0 bases and J 10 bases, with 13 bases left between them. CDR3 length: 14 amino acids. CDR1 and CDR2 from the germline V gene are MNHEY and SVGAGI. Here the CDR3 DNA reads TGTGCCAGCAGTTACTCGACCAGGGGAGTTCCCCAGCATTTT. Translating gives CASSYSTRGVPQHF.

The V call is TRBV19, the J call TRBJ2-3, with 10 bases aligning to TRBD2. This CDR3 contains 22 residues. CDR1 and CDR2 from the germline V gene are LNHDA and SQIVND (reference sequence). V trimming: 0 bases; J trimming: 3 bases; junction bases outside the gene matches: 21. For the CDR3, the DNA is TGTGCCAGTAGTATAGATCGGGGTGAGACTAGCGGGCTCCTTGGCCGGACAGATACGCAGTATTTT. Encoded protein: CASSIDRGETSGLLGRTDTQYF.

V gene TRBV28 combines with J gene TRBJ1-1, with a possible D match to TRBD1 (6 bases). The CDR3 has 15 amino acids. V was cut by 5 bases and J by 4 bases, with 17 bases left in between. Germline V gene lookup returns CDR1 MDHEN and CDR2 SYDVKM. Here the CDR3 DNA reads TGTGCCAGCAGTCCCCGAGGGGGGGAGGCCACTGAAGCTTTCTTT. Protein product: CASSPRGGEATEAFF.

In its sample, this clone was seen once. The chain has TRBV19 and TRBJ2-2; 10 bases align to TRBD2. V shed 7 bases and J 5 bases; nucleotides not matched to a gene: 7. The CDR3 runs 15 residues. CDR1 is LNHDA and CDR2 is SQIVND in the germline V gene (reference sequence). CDR3 amino acids: CASNLAGAETGELFF. For the CDR3, the DNA is TGTGCCAGTAACCTAGCGGGAGCAGAAACCGGGGAGCTGTTTTTT.

V usage is TRBV12-3 or TRBV12-4 and J usage is TRBJ2-1, with 8 bases fitting TRBD1. This CDR3 is built from 13 residues. V gave up 5 bases and J gave up 9 bases; unmatched junction bases: 6. The CDR3 loop reads CASSIDRGIEQFF. The CDR3 DNA reads as TGTGCCAGCAGTATAGACAGGGGAATTGAGCAGTTCTTC.

The rearrangement joins TRBV14 to TRBJ2-3, with 7 bases fitting TRBD1. CDR3 length: 14 amino acids. Germline CDR1 SGHDN, CDR2 FVKESK. V gave up 3 bases and J gave up 8 bases; unmatched junction bases: 8. Written as DNA, the CDR3 is TGTGCCAGCAGCCATAAGGGGGCGTTTGTTACGCAGTATTTT. Its protein is CASSHKGAFVTQYF.